This TCR beta chain derives from a study of blood T cell repertoires in COVID-19. Whole-study context: PBMCs, B-cell-depleted T cells, or T cells provided the cDNA or gDNA that made up the material.

Profiled with immunoSEQ multiplex PCR; TCRdb holds only in-frame clones, not every one. The table records approximately 120,000 clones, around 83% of them present only once. This clone has a handful of counts. Cohorts were determined from participant-reported clinical history. Resolution of symptoms, clearance, or two negative PCRs was present in recovered Cohort 3 donors. V lost 4 bases, J lost 3 bases, and 4 bases stayed unmatched. This CDR3 is built from 16 residues. CDR1 and CDR2 from the germline V gene are MNHEY and SMNVEV (reference sequence). This TCR was sampled from a man aged 25-40 years who had recovered from COVID-19. Sequencing used PBMCs or T cells enriched from blood (not recorded which). The chain has TRBV27 and TRBJ1-4; 11 bases are a match to TRBD1. The chain's CDR3 is CASSSPGQGANEKLFF. The CDR3 DNA reads TGTGCCAGCAGTTCACCGGGACAGGGGGCTAATGAAAAACTGTTTTTT.